This T cell receptor beta chain was documented in a study of identical twins. TCRdb used MiXCR to reprocess the 5' RACE reads, holding one entry per CDR3 protein. The table has 250,000 or so distinct CDR3 sequences, approximately 7% seen once. Notes on the study in general: Out-of-frame alpha sequences shared by twins showed excess low generation probability.

There are a few counts of this clonotype. The antigen remains unidentified. The V segment lost 0 bases and the J segment 7 bases; nucleotides outside the gene matches: 9. Germline assignment: CDR1 DFQATT and CDR2 SNEGSKA (reference sequence). This CDR3 is built from 16 residues. Another study also made use of these data, one on yellow fever vaccine responses in identical twins. That investigation notes: Reportedly, the response of twins' T cells to the vaccine seemed partly convergent, partly personalized.

The sequence derives from a woman between 18 and 30 years old in good health. The V call is TRBV20-1, the J call TRBJ2-1; TRBD1 agrees at 10 bases. Sequences were obtained from memory (CD45RO+) T cells sorted from blood. CDR3 sequence reads: CSARDYKGQGLNEQFF. DNA for the CDR3: TGCAGTGCTAGAGATTATAAGGGACAGGGGTTGAATGAGCAGTTCTTC.